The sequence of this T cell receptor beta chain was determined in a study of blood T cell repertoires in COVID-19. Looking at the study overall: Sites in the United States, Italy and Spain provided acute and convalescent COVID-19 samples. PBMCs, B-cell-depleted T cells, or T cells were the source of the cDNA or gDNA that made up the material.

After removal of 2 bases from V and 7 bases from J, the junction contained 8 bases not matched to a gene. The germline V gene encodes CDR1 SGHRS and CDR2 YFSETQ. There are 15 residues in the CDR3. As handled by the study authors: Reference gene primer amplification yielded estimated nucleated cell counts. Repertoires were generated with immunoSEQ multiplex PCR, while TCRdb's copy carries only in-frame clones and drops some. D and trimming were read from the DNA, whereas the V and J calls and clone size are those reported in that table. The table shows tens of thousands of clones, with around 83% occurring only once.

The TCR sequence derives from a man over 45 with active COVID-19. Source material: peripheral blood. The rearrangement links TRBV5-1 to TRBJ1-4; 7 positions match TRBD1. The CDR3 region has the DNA TGCGCCAGCAGCTTTTGGGGCAGGGGGAGTGAAAAACTGTTTTTT. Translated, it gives CASSFWGRGSEKLFF.